The entry below describes one T cell receptor beta chain. The data derive from a study of radiotherapy plus CTLA-4 blockade in lung cancer. Study details: Disease control was achieved by over 25% of patients, and objective responses by about 19%.

Sequencing used immunoSEQ multiplex PCR; TCRdb keeps in-frame clones, though not all of them. In the table there are approximately 99,000 clones, around 90% of which are singletons. The ends were cut back, 5 bases at V and 1 base at J, with 12 bases in the middle. This CDR3 is built from 14 residues. Germline V gene lookup returns CDR1 MGHRA and CDR2 YSYEKL. The chain carries TRBV4-1 and TRBJ2-7, with unresolved D. This sequence originates from a human donor with non-small cell lung cancer that progressed on radiotherapy plus ipilimumab. The sample consisted of peripheral blood, taken from a patient treated with radiotherapy plus ipilimumab. The CDR3, as DNA: TGCGCCAGCAGCAGGACGGTTAATTCCTACGAGCAGTACTTC. Its protein is CASSRTVNSYEQYF.